A single sample gave rise to the 25 T cell receptor beta chains below, sequenced in a study of Ad26.COV2.S vaccination and SARS-CoV-2 variants. The method was immunoSEQ multiplex PCR; TCRdb's version includes in-frame clones alone and lacks a portion of them. Altogether roughly 350,000 clones are present, 85% to 90% being singletons, with the ten largest covering approximately 5%. Treatment specified: about 20 received Ad26.COV2.S at low or high dose, single or two shots; 5 received placebo; per-sample allocation not given. The study sampled participants on day 63 after the first vaccine or placebo injection. This specimen was peripheral blood, taken in a trial of Ad26.COV2.S vaccine versus placebo. The origin of the receptors is a person aged 18-65 years who received the Ad26.COV2.S COVID-19 vaccine or a placebo.

The V gene is TRBV15, the J gene TRBJ1-2; D is perhaps TRBD1 (6 bases). Germline values: CDR1 LNHNV, CDR2 YYDKDF (reference sequence). This CDR3 is built from 14 residues. Trimming cost V 0 bases and J 3 bases, with 8 bases left between them. CDR3 loop: CATSRDAGDYGYTF. The CDR3 region has the DNA TGTGCCACCAGCAGAGACGCAGGGGACTATGGCTACACCTTC.

V and J are TRBV7-2 and TRBJ2-1; maybe TRBD1 (6 bases). The CDR3 loop spans 14 amino acids. Germline V gives CDR1 SGHTA, CDR2 FQGNSA. V lost 5 bases to trimming and J lost 5 bases, with 13 bases between them. In nucleotides, the CDR3 is TGTGCCAGCAGCACAAAACGGACAGACAATGAGCAGTTCTTC. Its translation is CASSTKRTDNEQFF.

This rearrangement joins TRBV4-2 to TRBJ2-7, with TRBD2 matching over 8 bases. This CDR3 is built from 15 residues. Germline CDR1 LGHNA, CDR2 YNFKEQ. The V segment lost 1 base and the J segment 4 bases; nucleotides outside the gene matches: 6. CDR3: CASSQGGGTRYEQYF. As DNA, the CDR3 is TGTGCCAGCAGCCAAGGGGGCGGGACTAGGTACGAGCAGTACTTC.

The V and J genes are TRBV9 and TRBJ2-7; possible D gene TRBD1, 5 bases. Germline CDR1 reads SGDLS; CDR2 reads YYNGEE. This CDR3 is built from 14 residues. V lost 4 bases, J lost 2 bases, and 13 bases lay in between. The CDR3 sequence: CASSPEDKPYEQYF. Written as DNA, the CDR3 is TGTGCCAGCAGCCCAGAGGACAAACCCTACGAGCAGTACTTC. Using reference TRBV9 and TRBJ2-7 for the parts outside the CDR3, the full variable domain is DSGVTQTPKHLITATGQRVTLRCSPRSGDLSVYWYQQSLDQGLQFLIQYYNGEERAKGNILERFSAQQFPDLHSELNLSSLELGDSALYFCASSPEDKPYEQYFGPGTRLTVT.

The chain joins TRBV21-1 to TRBJ1-5; the D call TRBD1 from the table was never checked on the DNA. TRBV21-1 is classified as a pseudogene. The CDR3 length is 16 residues. CDR3 loop: CASRGTAHDSNQPQHF. As DNA, the CDR3 is TGTGCCAGCCGGGGGACAGCTCACGACTCCAATCAGCCCCAGCATTTT.

The V and J genes are TRBV28 and TRBJ1-1; 7 bases align to TRBD1. From germline, CDR1 is MDHEN and CDR2 SYDVKM. The V gene end was trimmed by 3 bases and the J gene end by 2 bases; junction bases not matched to a gene: 6. The CDR3 sequence is 15 residues long. The CDR3 spells CASSLTGYGNTEAFF. The DNA for the CDR3 is TGTGCCAGCAGTTTGACAGGGTACGGAAACACTGAAGCTTTCTTT.

The chain combines TRBV25-1 with TRBJ1-1; 10 positions match TRBD1. Looked up from germline, CDR1 is MGHDK and CDR2 is SYGVNS. The CDR3 is made up of 13 amino acids. The V gene end was trimmed by 9 bases and the J gene end by 6 bases; junction bases not matched to a gene: 7. The CDR3 loop reads CASMTGGRAEAFF. The DNA for the CDR3 is TGTGCCAGTATGACAGGGGGCAGGGCTGAAGCTTTCTTT.

V gene TRBV12-3 or TRBV12-4 combines with J gene TRBJ2-1; D remains unclear. Deletions cut 1 base from V and 6 bases from J, with 4 bases between. This CDR3 is built from 12 residues. CDR3 in amino acids: CASSLGGNEQFF. CDR3 DNA: TGTGCCAGCAGTTTAGGAGGCAATGAGCAGTTCTTC.

V is TRBV3-1 (or the pseudogene TRBV3-2) and J is TRBJ1-2, with 7 positions matching TRBD1. The CDR3 totals 14 residues. Germline loops: CDR1 LGHDT, CDR2 YNNKEL (reference sequence). V was clipped by 0 bases and J by 8 bases; unmatched bases: 6. The CDR3 DNA is TGTGCCAGCAGCCAAGATATGGCAGGGGGAGGCTACACCTTC. Translating it yields CASSQDMAGGGYTF.

The chain combines TRBV5-6 with TRBJ1-2; D perhaps matches TRBD1 (6 bases). CDR1 is SGHDT and CDR2 is YYEEEE in the germline V gene. The CDR3 extends over 14 amino acids. With 4 bases removed from V and 4 bases from J, the gap between germline ends came to 14 bases. The CDR3 protein is CASSKRTAVYGYTF. CDR3 sequence (DNA): TGTGCCAGCAGCAAAAGGACAGCTGTCTATGGCTACACCTTC.

The chain recombines TRBV11-2 with TRBJ1-1; D unclear. V was pared by 3 bases and J by 3 bases, with 11 bases between. The germline gives CDR1 SGHAT, CDR2 FQNNGV. This CDR3 comprises 14 residues. CDR3 amino acids: CASSFSLMDTEAFF. CDR3 DNA sequence: TGTGCCAGCAGCTTCTCGTTAATGGACACTGAAGCTTTCTTT.

J is TRBJ2-2 and V is TRBV7-2, with D tentatively TRBD1 (5 bases). Germline CDR1 SGHTA, CDR2 FQGNSA. Trimming removed 2 bases at V and 0 bases at J, with 10 bases between. This CDR3 is built from 16 residues. DNA of the CDR3: TGTGCCAGCAGCTTAATGACAGCGACGAACACCGGGGAGCTGTTTTTT. Translating it yields CASSLMTATNTGELFF.

The CDR3 region is CASSLSQTQYF. CDR3 sequence (DNA): TGTGCCAGCAGTTTATCCCAGACCCAGTACTTC. The chain is built from TRBV28 and TRBJ2-5; D not certain. V was pared by 1 base and J by 6 bases, with 3 bases between. This CDR3 region has 11 residues. Looked up from germline, CDR1 is MDHEN and CDR2 is SYDVKM.

The V call is TRBV4-3, the J call TRBJ2-5; 8 nucleotides align to TRBD2. This CDR3 has 15 amino acids. Per germline, CDR1 LGHNA and CDR2 YSLEER. After removal of 4 bases from V and 5 bases from J, the junction contained 9 bases not matched to a gene. This CDR3 is CASSPSGGGEETQYF. CDR3 coding DNA: TGCGCCAGCAGCCCGAGCGGGGGCGGAGAGGAGACCCAGTACTTC.

The chain recombines TRBV4-3 with TRBJ2-4; 7 bases line up with TRBD1. The length of the CDR3 is 14 residues. Germline CDR1 and CDR2: LGHNA and YSLEER. The trim removed 2 bases at V and 7 bases at J, leaving 5 bases unmatched. This chain's CDR3 is CASSQRDRSNIQYF. The DNA for the CDR3 is TGCGCCAGCAGCCAACGGGACAGATCGAACATTCAGTACTTC.

The chain employs TRBV6-2 or TRBV6-3 and TRBJ1-5; unclear D gene. Trimming pared 0 bases from V and 1 base from J, leaving 7 bases between. Germline V gene data show CDR1 as MNHEY and CDR2 as SVGEGT. The length of the CDR3 is 15 residues. The CDR3 region has the DNA TGTGCCAGCAGTTACTCGAAGACGAGCAATCAGCCCCAGCATTTT. It encodes CASSYSKTSNQPQHF.

V usage is TRBV25-1 and J usage is TRBJ2-3; TRBD2 aligns across 8 bases. The CDR3 is made up of 15 amino acids. Germline trimming cut 4 bases from V and 5 bases from J; bases unmatched to any gene: 8. CDR1 and CDR2 from the germline V gene are MGHDK and SYGVNS. The CDR3 DNA reads as TGTGCCAGCAGTGCCCGTAGCGGGGTCCTAGATACGCAGTATTTT. It specifies CASSARSGVLDTQYF.

This chain uses TRBV4-1 with TRBJ2-2, with 12 bases fitting TRBD1. The V gene end was trimmed by 3 bases and the J gene end by 1 base; junction bases not matched to a gene: 12. Germline CDR1 is MGHRA and CDR2 is YSYEKL. The CDR3 totals 20 residues. The CDR3 DNA reads as TGCGCCAGCAGCCAGAACGTGGGACAGGGGGCGAAGGGGAACACCGGGGAGCTGTTTTTT. Protein: CASSQNVGQGAKGNTGELFF.

The genes are TRBV3-1 (or the pseudogene TRBV3-2) and TRBJ2-3; 9 bases are a match to TRBD2. The CDR3 has 16 residues. CDR1 and CDR2 from the germline V gene are LGHDT and YNNKEL (reference sequence). J gave up 5 bases and V 4 bases, and 10 bases lay outside the gene matches. Written as DNA, the CDR3 is TGTGCCAGCAGCCCCTTAGCTAGCGGGAAGGGAGATACGCAGTATTTT. Translated, it gives CASSPLASGKGDTQYF.

The chain is built from TRBV3-1 (or the pseudogene TRBV3-2) and TRBJ2-2; TRBD1 agrees at 9 bases. CDR1 and CDR2 from the germline V gene are LGHDT and YNNKEL (reference sequence). CDR3 length: 17 amino acids. V lost 2 bases and J lost 4; bases outside the gene matches: 8. DNA for the CDR3: TGTGCCAGCAGCCAATTGGGACAGGGCAGAGGCACCGGGGAGCTGTTTTTT. Translated: CASSQLGQGRGTGELFF.

The V and J genes are TRBV10-3 and TRBJ2-2, with TRBD1 as a possible D gene (6 bases). V lost 2 bases to trimming and J lost 5 bases, with 12 bases between them. This CDR3 is built from 15 residues. Germline V lookup: CDR1 ENHRY, CDR2 SYGVKD. CDR3 in amino acids: CAISERAGETGELFF. CDR3 DNA sequence: TGTGCCATCAGTGAGAGGGCAGGGGAAACCGGGGAGCTGTTTTTT.

This clone came up once. The V and J genes are TRBV4-2 and TRBJ2-1; 11 nucleotides match TRBD2. V shed 4 bases, J shed 0 bases, and the junction held 14 bases outside the gene matches. CDR3 length equals 20 residues. The V gene's germline CDR1 is LGHNA and CDR2 YNFKEQ. CDR3 loop: CASSPRISGRAFGSYNEQFF. The CDR3 DNA reads TGTGCCAGCAGCCCACGAATTAGCGGGAGGGCCTTTGGCTCCTACAATGAGCAGTTCTTC.

This chain links TRBV12-3 or TRBV12-4 with TRBJ1-2, with 9 bases lining up with TRBD1. The V segment lost 5 bases and the J segment 8 bases; nucleotides outside the gene matches: 3. This CDR3 comprises 12 residues. The CDR3 coding sequence is TGTGCCAGCAGTCACAGGGGGCCAGGCTACACCTTC. Translated: CASSHRGPGYTF.

The chain couples TRBV6-5 to TRBJ1-2; D possibly corresponds to TRBD1 (6 bases). Trimming cost V 7 bases and J 4 bases, with 19 bases left between them. The germline V gene has CDR1 MNHEY and CDR2 SVGAGI. This CDR3 is 15 amino acids long. The chain's CDR3 is CASNLNGDRSYGYTF. CDR3 bases: TGTGCCAGCAACCTAAACGGCGACAGGAGCTATGGCTACACCTTC.

The rearrangement uses TRBV27 and TRBJ1-2, with 7 bases aligning to TRBD1. Losses at the gene ends were 2 bases for V and 0 bases for J; bases not matched to a gene: 6. Germline V gene data show CDR1 as MNHEY and CDR2 as SMNVEV (reference sequence). CDR3 size: 16 residues. The CDR3 DNA reads as TGTGCCAGCAGTTTAACCTCGACAGGGACTAACTATGGCTACACCTTC. This sequence encodes CASSLTSTGTNYGYTF.